One TCR beta chain is described in this entry. This sample is drawn from a study of T cells in localized non-small cell lung cancer. The trim removed 0 bases at V and 8 bases at J, leaving 17 bases unmatched. The CDR3 loop spans 18 amino acids. Germline V gene data show CDR1 as SNHLY and CDR2 as FYNNEI. Generated by immunoSEQ multiplex PCR, the TCRdb table keeps only in-frame clones and is missing some. Among around 19,000 clones listed, around 90% were seen once. This TCR came from a woman aged 40-70 years with stage I lung adenocarcinoma. Sample: peripheral blood, taken before any cancer treatment. The V call is TRBV2, the J call TRBJ1-2, with 8 bases matching TRBD1. The DNA for the CDR3 is TGTGCCAGCAGTGAAGCGCGGGGCAGGGGGCTCTCAATTAAGGGCTACACCTTC. Protein: CASSEARGRGLSIKGYTF.